This T cell receptor beta chain was recorded in a study of control samples from healthy donors and cancer patients. The method was immunoSEQ multiplex PCR; TCRdb's version includes in-frame clones alone and lacks a portion of them. This table holds approximately 140,000 clones, around 90% found once. The germline CDR1 and CDR2 sequences are LNHDA and SQIVND (reference sequence). The CDR3 contains 13 residues. The V and J ends lost 3 bases and 6 bases respectively, with 11 bases between them. Sequencing was performed on blood. This chain links TRBV19 with TRBJ1-1; D is unclear. The receptor was isolated from a man between 18 and 29 years old in good health. CDR3 bases: TGTGCCAGTAGTATTTTGTCCAACGCTGAAGCTTTCTTT. This sequence encodes CASSILSNAEAFF.